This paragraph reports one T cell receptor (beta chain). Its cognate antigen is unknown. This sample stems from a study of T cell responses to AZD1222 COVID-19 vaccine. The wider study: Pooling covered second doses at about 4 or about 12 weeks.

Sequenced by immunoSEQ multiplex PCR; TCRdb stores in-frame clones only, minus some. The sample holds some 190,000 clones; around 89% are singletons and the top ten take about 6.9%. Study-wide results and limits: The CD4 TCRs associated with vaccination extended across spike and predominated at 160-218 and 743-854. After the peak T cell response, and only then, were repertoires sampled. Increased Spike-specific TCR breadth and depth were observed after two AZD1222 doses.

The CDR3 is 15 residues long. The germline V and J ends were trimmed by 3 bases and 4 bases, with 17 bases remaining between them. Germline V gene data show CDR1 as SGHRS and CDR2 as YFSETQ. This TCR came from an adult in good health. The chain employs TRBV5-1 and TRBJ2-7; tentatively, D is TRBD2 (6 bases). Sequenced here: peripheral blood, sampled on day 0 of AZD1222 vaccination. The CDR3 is CASSSDPAGRYEQYF. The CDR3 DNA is TGCGCCAGCAGCTCAGATCCGGCGGGACGATACGAGCAGTACTTC.